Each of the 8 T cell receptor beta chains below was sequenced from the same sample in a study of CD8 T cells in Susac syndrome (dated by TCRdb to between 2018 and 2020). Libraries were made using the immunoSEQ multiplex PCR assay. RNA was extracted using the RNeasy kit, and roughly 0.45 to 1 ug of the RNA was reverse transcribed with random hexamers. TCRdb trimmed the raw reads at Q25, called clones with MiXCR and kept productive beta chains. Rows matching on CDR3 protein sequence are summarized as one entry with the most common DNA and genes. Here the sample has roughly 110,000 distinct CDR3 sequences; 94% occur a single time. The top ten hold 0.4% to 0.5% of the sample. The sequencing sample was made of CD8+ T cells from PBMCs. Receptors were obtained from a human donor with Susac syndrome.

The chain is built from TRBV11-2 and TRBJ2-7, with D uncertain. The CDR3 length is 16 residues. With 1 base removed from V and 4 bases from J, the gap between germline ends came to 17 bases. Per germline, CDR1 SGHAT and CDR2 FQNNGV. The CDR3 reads CASSLALAPTSYEQYF. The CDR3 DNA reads TGTGCCAGCAGCTTAGCCCTGGCCCCGACCAGTTACGAGCAGTACTTC.

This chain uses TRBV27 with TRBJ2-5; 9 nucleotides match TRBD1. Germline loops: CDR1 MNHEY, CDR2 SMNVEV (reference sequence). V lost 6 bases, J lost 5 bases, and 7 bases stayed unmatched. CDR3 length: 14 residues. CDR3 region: CASSQTGGRETQYF. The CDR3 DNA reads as TGTGCCAGCAGCCAAACAGGGGGCAGGGAGACCCAGTACTTC.

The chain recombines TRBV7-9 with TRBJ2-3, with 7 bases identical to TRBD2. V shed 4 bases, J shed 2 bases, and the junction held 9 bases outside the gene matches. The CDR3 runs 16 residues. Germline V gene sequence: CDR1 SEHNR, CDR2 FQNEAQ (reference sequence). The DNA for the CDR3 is TGTGCCAGCAGCTCTATTAGCGGGCCCTCCACAGATACGCAGTATTTT. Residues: CASSSISGPSTDTQYF. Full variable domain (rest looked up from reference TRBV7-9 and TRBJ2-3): DTGVSQNPRHKITKRGQNVTFRCDPISEHNRLYWYRQTLGQGPEFLTYFQNEAQLEKSRLLSDRFSAERPKGSFSTLEIQRTEQGDSAMYLCASSSISGPSTDTQYFGPGTRLTVL.

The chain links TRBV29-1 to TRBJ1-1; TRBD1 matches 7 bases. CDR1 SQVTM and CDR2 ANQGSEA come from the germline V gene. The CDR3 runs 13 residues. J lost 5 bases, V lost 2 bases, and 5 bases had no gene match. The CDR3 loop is CSVETPGGTEAFF. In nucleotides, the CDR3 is TGCAGCGTTGAAACTCCAGGGGGAACTGAAGCTTTCTTT.

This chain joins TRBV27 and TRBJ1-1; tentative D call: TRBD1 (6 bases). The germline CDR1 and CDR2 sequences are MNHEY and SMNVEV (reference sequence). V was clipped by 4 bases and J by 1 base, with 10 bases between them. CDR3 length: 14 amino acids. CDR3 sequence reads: CASSSAGANTEAFF. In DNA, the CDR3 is TGTGCCAGCAGTTCTGCAGGGGCGAACACTGAAGCTTTCTTT.

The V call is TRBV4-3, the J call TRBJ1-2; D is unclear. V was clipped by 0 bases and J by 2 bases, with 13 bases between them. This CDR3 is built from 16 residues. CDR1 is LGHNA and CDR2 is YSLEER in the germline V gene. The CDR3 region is CASSQEGVSPNYGYTF. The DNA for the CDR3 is TGCGCCAGCAGCCAAGAAGGAGTCAGCCCGAACTATGGCTACACCTTC.

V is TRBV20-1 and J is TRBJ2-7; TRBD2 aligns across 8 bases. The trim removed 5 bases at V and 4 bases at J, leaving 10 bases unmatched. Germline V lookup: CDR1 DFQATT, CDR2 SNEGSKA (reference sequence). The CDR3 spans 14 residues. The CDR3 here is CSASIALAGYEQYF. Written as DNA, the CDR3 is TGCAGTGCTTCTATCGCTCTAGCGGGTTACGAGCAGTACTTC.

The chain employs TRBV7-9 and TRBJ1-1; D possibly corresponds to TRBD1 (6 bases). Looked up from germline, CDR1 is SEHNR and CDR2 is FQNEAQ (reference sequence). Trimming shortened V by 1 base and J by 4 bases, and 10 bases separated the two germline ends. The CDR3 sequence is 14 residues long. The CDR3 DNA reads TGTGCCAGCAGCTTAGGGGGGCTCGGCACTGAAGCTTTCTTT. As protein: CASSLGGLGTEAFF. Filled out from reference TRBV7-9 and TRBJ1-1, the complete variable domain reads DTGVSQNPRHKITKRGQNVTFRCDPISEHNRLYWYRQTLGQGPEFLTYFQNEAQLEKSRLLSDRFSAERPKGSFSTLEIQRTEQGDSAMYLCASSLGGLGTEAFFGQGTRLTVV.